This T cell receptor (beta chain) was sequenced in a study of Ad26.COV2.S vaccination and SARS-CoV-2 variants. Germline V gene lookup returns CDR1 GTSNPN and CDR2 SVGIG (reference sequence). The CDR3 consists of 11 residues. Trimming took off 2 bases at V and 4 bases at J, with 5 bases between the two ends. Treatment noted: some 20 received Ad26.COV2.S at low or high dose, single or two shots; about 5 received placebo; per-sample allocation not given. Sampling occurred on day 63 after the first vaccine or placebo injection. Repertoires were generated with immunoSEQ multiplex PCR, while TCRdb's copy carries only in-frame clones and drops some. The repertoire holds roughly 460,000 clones, roughly nine tenths seen once, with 1.7% in the top ten.

The material sequenced was peripheral blood, taken in a trial of Ad26.COV2.S vaccine versus placebo. This clonotype was obtained from a person aged 18 to 65 who received the Ad26.COV2.S COVID-19 vaccine or a placebo. V is TRBV30 and J is TRBJ1-1, with no clear D. The CDR3: CAWSYRTEAFF. CDR3 nucleotides: TGTGCCTGGAGTTATCGCACTGAAGCTTTCTTT.